The source of this TCR beta chain is a study of T cell responses to AZD1222 COVID-19 vaccine (dated by TCRdb to the early 2020s). With respect to the entire study: AZD1222 recipients given second doses at about 4 weeks or at about 12 weeks were pooled, since spike-specific TCR depth and breadth were not found to differ between the two schedules. TCR sequencing covered roughly 230 trial participants: 207 given two doses of AZD1222 and around 25 given two doses of MenACWY control vaccine. Trial participants were enrolled into age subgroups of 18-55, 56-69 and 70-plus years, which contained about 150, 27 and 61 TCR-sequenced participants, respectively. The investigation overall reported the following: The 56-69-year group was small, and its depth increase did not reach significance, likely because of low power. Because no day 14 peak-response samples were available, repertoires were characterized only after the peak T cell response. Conclusions about previously exposed vaccinees are limited, since just 6 or 7 AZD1222 recipients were seropositive for SARS-CoV-2 at baseline. Spike-specific TCR breadth and depth rose significantly after two AZD1222 doses compared with day 0 and with MenACWY recipients. Participants were mostly white British, with more females than males. The authors suggested clonal diversity may have been underestimated. Reportedly, close to half of the unique spike-specific TCRs recognized epitopes lying outside the regions that are mutated in the B.1.351 and B.1.1.7 variants. The vaccine-associated CD4 TCRs covered the entire spike protein, and the dominant responses fell in regions 160-218 and 743-854.

With regard to this clone: Its antigen is unknown. No much larger clone exists at a distance of one base, and base qualities are not known.

The germline V gene yields MNHEY for CDR1 and SVGAGI for CDR2. Including cysteine and phenylalanine, the CDR3 has 14 amino acids. The sequence is cut down to CDR3 DNA, 42 bases in frame from base 1. A distance of 9 bases separates the germline ends of V and J, which lose 7 bases and 0 bases respectively. The CDR3 regions of human TCRbeta chains were analyzed by immunosequencing. Regarding the original processing steps: TCRs in the repertoires were matched against a reference library of SARS-CoV-2-specific TCRs that had been generated with the MIRA antigen-specificity platform. Breadth was defined as the fraction of unique TCRs that were SARS-CoV-2-associated, and depth was defined as the fraction of total T cells that were SARS-CoV-2-associated. Using the MIRA data, each spike-specific TCR was assigned both to the spike region to which the TCR was reactive and to a CD4 or CD8 class. Log10-transformed breadth and depth values were compared by one-way ANOVA with Sidak's multiple comparisons tests. TCRdb stores this immuneACCESS table with in-frame sequences only. Part of the clones is absent; in the studies checked, under half of the shortfall reflects unresolved V genes, and no reason is known for the rest. The DNA gave D and trimming, while V, J and clone size come from that table. The sample includes 100,000 to 140,000 clones, with 91% observed a single time. About 20% of the sample goes to the ten largest clones.

The label giving this sample's time point can be read as: baseline before first vaccination. Vaccinee samples were obtained from the UK trials COV001 and COV002, which included a single-blind randomized controlled phase 2/3 trial of AZD1222 (ChAdOx1 nCoV-19) in healthy adults. For TCRbeta chain sequencing, PBMC samples from trial participants were taken at day 0 and at day 28 after the second dose. The chain couples TRBV6-5 to TRBJ2-2; a weak D assignment points to TRBD1 (5 bases agree). The sequence was collected from an adult in good health. The source was peripheral blood, collected on day 0 of AZD1222 vaccination. The sequenced DNA: TGTGCCAGCATAAGGGGCCCGAACACCGGGGAGCTGTTTTTT. Translated, this gives CASIRGPNTGELFF.